These 27 T cell receptor beta chains came from one sample sequenced in a study of early T cells in non-severe SARS-CoV-2 infection. TCRdb redid the calling of the 5' RACE reads with MiXCR, one entry per CDR3 protein. This sample has 100,000 or so distinct CDR3 sequences; 10% to 15% occur once, and the top ten carry approximately 6.4%. Material: whole blood. Receptor source: an adult who was a healthcare worker with PCR-confirmed SARS-CoV-2 infection or an uninfected control (not recorded which).

This clonotype was observed a few times. The CDR3 nucleotides are TGTGCCAGCAGTCCCAGGGGGACTCCTTATACGCAGTATTTT. Translated, it gives CASSPRGTPYTQYF. This chain uses TRBV28 with TRBJ2-3; tentative D call: TRBD1 (7 bases). The CDR3 sequence is 14 residues long. CDR1 and CDR2 from the germline V gene are MDHEN and SYDVKM. The V end was cut by 5 bases, the J end by 7 bases, with 16 bases between.

This clonotype turned up a few times. The V call is TRBV4-1, the J call TRBJ2-7; 9 bases map to TRBD2. Germline CDR1 reads MGHRA; CDR2 reads YSYEKL. CDR3 length: 16 residues. V shed 2 bases, J shed 0 bases, and the junction held 5 bases outside the gene matches. This CDR3 reads CASSQPFSGSSYEQYF. Here the CDR3 DNA reads TGCGCCAGCAGCCAACCCTTTAGCGGGAGCTCCTACGAGCAGTACTTC.

This clonotype showed up just a few times. This rearrangement joins TRBV21-1 to TRBJ2-1. TRBV21-1 is a listed pseudogene. The CDR3 runs 13 residues. The CDR3 nucleotides read TGTGCCAGCAGCAAAGCGGGTTTGAGTGAGCAGTTCTTC. Protein sequence: CASSKAGLSEQFF.

This sequence joins TRBV11-2 and TRBJ2-1, with TRBD1 as a possible D gene (5 bases). This CDR3 has 12 amino acids. The V end was cut by 4 bases, the J end by 15 bases, with 16 bases between. Germline loops: CDR1 SGHAT, CDR2 FQNNGV. CDR3 sequence reads: CASSSTRVRLFF. In DNA form, the CDR3 reads TGTGCCAGCAGCTCAACCAGGGTCCGTCTGTTCTTC.

This clonotype came up a few times. The V call is TRBV20-1, the J call TRBJ2-3; 8 bases are a match to TRBD1. V was pared by 5 bases and J by 2 bases, with 6 bases of the junction left unmatched. Germline V gene sequence: CDR1 DFQATT, CDR2 SNEGSKA (reference sequence). This CDR3 comprises 14 residues. The CDR3 sequence is CSALDRGVTDTQYF. CDR3 sequence (DNA): TGCAGTGCTCTCGACAGGGGAGTCACAGATACGCAGTATTTT.

Only a few counts were recorded for this clonotype. The rearrangement uses TRBV12-3 or TRBV12-4 and TRBJ1-5; D perhaps matches TRBD1 (5 bases). The CDR3 consists of 15 residues. The germline V and J ends were trimmed by 3 bases and 2 bases, with 11 bases remaining between them. CDR3 residues: CASSFRVGGNQPQHF. For the CDR3, the DNA is TGTGCCAGCAGTTTCCGGGTAGGGGGCAATCAGCCCCAGCATTTT.

This clonotype was detected only a few times. The chain carries TRBV7-6 and TRBJ2-7, with D uncertain. Germline loops: CDR1 SGHVS, CDR2 FNYEAQ. The CDR3 sequence is 13 residues long. Trimming took off 1 base at V and 8 bases at J, with 12 bases between the two ends. DNA for the CDR3: TGTGCCAGCAGCTTAGAGTACGCAACGAAGCAGTACTTC. It is translated as CASSLEYATKQYF.

The table lists this clonotype with many counts. The chain links TRBV10-2 to TRBJ1-1, with unresolved D. The V end was cut by 7 bases, the J end by 3 bases, with 6 bases between. This CDR3 is 11 amino acids long. CDR1 is WSHSY and CDR2 is SAAADI in the germline V gene. CDR3 nucleotide sequence: TGCGCCAGCAAGGCAGACACTGAAGCTTTCTTT. Its protein product is CASKADTEAFF.

In its sample, this clonotype was seen many times. This chain connects TRBV6-1 to TRBJ1-6; TRBD1 matches 7 bases. The J segment lost 9 bases and the V segment lost 1 base, leaving 9 bases of the junction unmatched. CDR1 and CDR2 (germline): MNHNS, SASEGT. The CDR3 sequence is 16 residues long. For the CDR3, the DNA is TGTGCCAGCAGTGAAGTAGGAACAGGGGAGTTTTCACCCCTCCACTTT. Its protein is CASSEVGTGEFSPLHF.

The rearrangement uses TRBV9 and TRBJ1-6; D not certain. This CDR3 is 15 amino acids long. V lost 2 bases, J lost 7 bases, and 13 bases lay in between. CDR1 is SGDLS and CDR2 is YYNGEE in the germline V gene. The CDR3 nucleotides read TGTGCCAGCAGCGTGGAGGACCTAGGGAATTCACCCCTCCACTTT. Translating gives CASSVEDLGNSPLHF.

This clonotype was detected many times. This sequence joins TRBV7-2 and TRBJ2-7; TRBD1 might be the D (6 bases). The germline V gene has CDR1 SGHTA and CDR2 FQGNSA. V was cut by 3 bases and J by 5 bases, with 11 bases left in between. The CDR3 runs 13 residues. The CDR3, as DNA: TGTGCCAGCAGCTTTACAGGGTGGGACGAGCAGTACTTC. As protein: CASSFTGWDEQYF.

The V call is TRBV9, the J call TRBJ2-3; no firm D call. The CDR3 contains 14 residues. Germline CDR1 SGDLS, CDR2 YYNGEE. The V end lost 1 base, the J end lost 5 bases, and 11 bases lay between the germline ends. The CDR3 sequence is CASSVSYWGDTQYF. DNA of the CDR3: TGTGCCAGCAGCGTAAGTTATTGGGGAGATACGCAGTATTTT. The variable domain in full, with the rest retrieved from reference TRBV9 and TRBJ2-3, is DSGVTQTPKHLITATGQRVTLRCSPRSGDLSVYWYQQSLDQGLQFLIQYYNGEERAKGNILERFSAQQFPDLHSELNLSSLELGDSALYFCASSVSYWGDTQYFGPGTRLTVL.

The genes are TRBV4-1 and TRBJ1-3; tentative D call: TRBD1 (5 bases). CDR3 length: 15 residues. Deletions cut 4 bases from V and 2 bases from J, with 12 bases between. Germline V gene data show CDR1 as MGHRA and CDR2 as YSYEKL. The CDR3 DNA is TGCGCCAGCAGCCCCATGGGGCTGGCTGGAAACACCATATATTTT. Amino acids: CASSPMGLAGNTIYF.

This clonotype has only a few counts. V and J are TRBV20-1 and TRBJ2-1; 7 bases fit TRBD2. The J segment lost 7 bases and the V segment lost 4 bases, leaving 10 bases of the junction unmatched. CDR1 is DFQATT and CDR2 is SNEGSKA in the germline V gene (reference sequence). The CDR3 runs 14 residues. The CDR3 DNA is TGCAGTGCTATTACGGGCGGGAGTTGGAATGAGCAGTTCTTC. It codes for CSAITGGSWNEQFF.

The chain combines TRBV28 with TRBJ2-1, with TRBD2 matching over 10 bases. The J segment lost 7 bases and the V segment lost 9 bases, leaving 6 bases of the junction unmatched. Germline V gene data show CDR1 as MDHEN and CDR2 as SYDVKM. The CDR3 extends over 13 amino acids. The CDR3 loop reads CASAGLAENEQFF. DNA of the CDR3: TGTGCCAGTGCTGGACTAGCGGAGAATGAGCAGTTCTTC.

This clonotype was seen repeatedly, ten times or more. The gene calls are TRBV5-1 and TRBJ2-7; D gene ambiguous. Germline V gene sequence: CDR1 SGHRS, CDR2 YFSETQ. The CDR3 loop spans 12 amino acids. V lost 1 base and J lost 6, with 8 bases in between. The CDR3 is CASSLSSVEQYF. CDR3 nucleotide sequence: TGCGCCAGCAGCTTGTCTTCAGTCGAGCAGTACTTC.

Many counts were recorded for this clonotype. V and J are TRBV7-9 and TRBJ2-7; 8 nucleotides line up with TRBD2. The CDR3 covers 17 residues. Germline CDR1 reads SEHNR; CDR2 reads FQNEAQ (reference sequence). J gave up 2 bases and V 1 base, and 10 bases lay outside the gene matches. As DNA, the CDR3 is TGTGCCAGCAGCTTAGATTATGGGGCGGGAGGTGCCTACGAGCAGTACTTC. It encodes CASSLDYGAGGAYEQYF.

A few counts support this clonotype. This rearrangement joins TRBV20-1 to TRBJ2-1, with D perhaps matching TRBD2 (5 bases). Germline CDR1 DFQATT, CDR2 SNEGSKA (reference sequence). The CDR3 contains 15 residues. V lost 0 bases to trimming and J lost 1 base, with 10 bases between them. CDR3 in DNA: TGCAGTGCTAGAGACAGACTACTATCCTACAATGAGCAGTTCTTC. It translates to CSARDRLLSYNEQFF.

At least ten counts were recorded for this clonotype. The V and J genes are TRBV20-1 and TRBJ2-7; TRBD2 agrees at 8 bases. Germline CDR1 DFQATT, CDR2 SNEGSKA (reference sequence). The CDR3 has 14 residues. V lost 0 bases to trimming and J lost 7 bases; unmatched junction nucleotides: 8. CDR3 sequence: CSAREAREADEQYF. The CDR3 DNA reads as TGCAGTGCTAGAGAGGCGCGGGAGGCGGATGAGCAGTACTTC.

In its sample, this clonotype was seen a few times. The chain carries TRBV4-3 and TRBJ2-7, with D perhaps TRBD1 (5 bases). The CDR3 is made up of 13 amino acids. V dropped 4 bases and J dropped 2 bases, with 9 bases sitting between them. Germline loops: CDR1 LGHNA, CDR2 YSLEER. The CDR3 DNA follows: TGCGCCAGCAGCCCCGGACATCCCTACGAGCAGTACTTC. This sequence encodes CASSPGHPYEQYF.

This clonotype was seen ten or more times. V gene TRBV7-2 combines with J gene TRBJ1-1, with 10 bases identical to TRBD1. With V trimmed by 5 bases and J by 0 bases, 15 bases remained unmatched. The V gene's germline CDR1 is SGHTA and CDR2 FQGNSA. The CDR3 runs to 19 residues. The DNA for the CDR3 is TGTGCCAGCAGCATACTTTTAGACAGGGGGCGATTTATGAACACTGAAGCTTTCTTT. It translates to CASSILLDRGRFMNTEAFF.

This clonotype was observed a few times. This sequence joins TRBV6-2 or TRBV6-3 and TRBJ2-7; 12 bases match TRBD2. Germline assignment: CDR1 MNHEY and CDR2 SVGEGT. With V trimmed by 0 bases and J by 4 bases, 7 bases remained unmatched. The CDR3 totals 17 residues. This CDR3 reads CASSYSELAGGRYEQYF. In DNA, the CDR3 is TGTGCCAGCAGTTACTCTGAACTAGCGGGAGGACGGTACGAGCAGTACTTC.

There are a few counts of this clonotype. This chain uses TRBV24-1 with TRBJ1-5; D is undetermined. The CDR3 is 14 amino acids. V gave up 4 bases and J gave up 0 bases, with 6 bases separating them. Germline V gene sequence: CDR1 KGHDR, CDR2 SFDVKD. CDR3 residues: CATSEGYSNQPQHF. The CDR3 DNA follows: TGTGCCACCAGTGAGGGTTATAGCAATCAGCCCCAGCATTTT.

With regard to this clonotype: Possible read error: a much larger clone is one base away. This sequence joins TRBV28 and TRBJ2-5; tentative D call: TRBD1 (6 bases). The V gene's germline CDR1 is MDHEN and CDR2 SYDVKM. Trimming took off 10 bases at V and 2 bases at J, with 23 bases between the two ends. The CDR3 has 16 amino acids. The CDR3 protein is CANSWEGGPLQETQYF. DNA of the CDR3: TGTGCCAACAGCTGGGAAGGGGGTCCTTTACAAGAGACCCAGTACTTC.

This clonotype has a handful of counts. V is TRBV2 and J is TRBJ2-7, with TRBD1 as a possible D gene (5 bases). The CDR3 contains 11 residues. Germline V CDR1 and CDR2: SNHLY, FYNNEI. CDR3 in amino acids: CASSEDRGTWV. CDR3 sequence (DNA): TGTGCCAGCAGTGAGGATAGGGGTACCTGGGTC.

The chain couples TRBV19 to TRBJ2-1; a weak D match, TRBD2 (6 bases). The CDR3 spans 15 residues. Trimming left V 0 bases short and J 7 bases short, with 13 bases between. The V gene's germline CDR1 is LNHDA and CDR2 SQIVND (reference sequence). For the CDR3, the DNA is TGTGCCAGTAGTATAGATCGGTATAGCGGAAATGAGCAGTTCTTC. It codes for CASSIDRYSGNEQFF.

The chain links TRBV29-1 to TRBJ2-1; 8 nucleotides agree with TRBD2. This CDR3 is built from 10 residues. Trimming removed 8 bases from V and 7 bases from J; junction bases left unmatched: 1. CDR1 is SQVTM, CDR2 ANQGSEA, per germline. CDR3 in DNA: TGCAGCTCGGGGGGGAATGAGCAGTTCTTC. Protein sequence: CSSGGNEQFF.